This T cell receptor (beta chain) was observed in a study of CD8+ T cells in alopecia areata (dated by TCRdb to 2016 to 2019). Context from the whole study: To study T cell clonal expansion in alopecia areata, the researchers applied high-throughput TCRbeta sequencing to both the C3H/HeJ mouse model and human patients. In humans, TCRbeta sequencing was performed on scalp tissue and on sorted CD4+ and CD8+ peripheral blood T cells from healthy controls and from patients with patchy or totalis/universalis alopecia areata. Scalp clonality was compared across normal scalp (n=4), patchy alopecia areata scalp (n=8), and alopecia totalis/universalis scalp (n=8). RNA came from the PAXgene miRNA kit for fixed scalp, the miRNeasy kit for PBMCs, and the RNeasy kit for mouse skin. Amplification of TCRbeta CDR3 regions was done by immunoSEQ multiplex PCR using 35 Vbeta forward primers and 13 Jbeta reverse primers. Summary of the overall study and its limitations: Compared with mice, TCR sequences shared between patients were less clear, possibly partly because of HLA diversity across the patient population. Lesional scalp, especially in alopecia totalis/universalis, showed higher clonality and more expanded CD8+ clones than normal scalp, suggesting antigenic drive. Unlike mouse skin, which is dominated by gammadelta T cells, normal human skin has resident alphabeta T cells that are also sequenced, and this complicates analysis of the scalp TCR repertoire.

The library relied on the immunoSEQ multiplex PCR assay. For TCR sequencing, RNA was extracted from every sample and reverse transcribed into cDNA to serve as template. SuperScript III was used to make first-strand cDNA, primed with a 2:1 mix of oligo-dT and random hexamers. Amplification bias was assessed with a synthetic immune receptor repertoire, and residual bias was removed computationally. Per the source publication's procedure: After raw reads were preprocessed to remove errors, the CDR3 was defined following IMGT conventions as running from the conserved cysteine to phenylalanine. Clonality was computed by normalizing Shannon entropy by log2 of the number of productive unique TCRs and subtracting the result from 1. Whether each scalp clone was CD4 or CD8 was inferred by checking scalp TCRbeta sequences against the CD4 and CD8 repertoires from sorted blood. As stored in TCRdb, this immuneACCESS dataset retains in-frame rearrangements with V and J assigned. A fraction of the clones does not appear; measured against another copy, unresolved V genes explain less than half of the discrepancy, and the remainder lacks a known reason. That table supplies the V and J calls and clone size; D and trimming were determined from the DNA. The sample has around 210,000 clones on record, 56% of them singletons. Jointly, the top ten make up nearly 5% of the sample.

Comments on this clone: Its antigen is currently not known. No base qualities exist here, and no much larger clone lies one base off it. Other DNA sequences of this sample code for an identical CDR3.

PBMCs were separated by density centrifugation and stained for CD3, CD4 and CD8, after which CD4+ and CD8+ T cells were sorted on a FACSAria. Unaffected controls provided scalp biopsies and blood samples. What was sequenced was CD8+ T cells sorted from blood. The clonotype originates from a human donor in good health.

The DNA sequence is given as TGTGCCAGTAGTATCGGACAGGGCGCCTACGAGCAGTACTTC. This is translated as CASSIGQGAYEQYF. Recombination connected TRBV19 to TRBJ2-7; TRBD1 matches 8 bases in the middle. Ends trimmed: V by 3 bases, J by 2 bases; bases unmatched to a gene: 3. The CDR3 measures 14 amino acids from cysteine to phenylalanine. CDR3 DNA is the only sequence kept; it has 42 bases, read in frame from the first base. The germline V gene (reference sequence) yields LNHDA for CDR1 and SQIVND for CDR2.